One and the same sample provided the 10 T cell receptor beta chains below, sequenced in a study of T cell responses to AZD1222 COVID-19 vaccine. Clones were read by immunoSEQ multiplex PCR, and TCRdb kept only the in-frame ones, dropping some. The sample consists of tens of thousands of clones, around 86% of them appearing once. Specimen: peripheral blood, collected on day 0 of AZD1222 vaccination. The receptors were gathered from an adult in good health.

The V gene is TRBV3-1 (or the pseudogene TRBV3-2), the J gene TRBJ2-3; possibly TRBD1 for D (6 bases). Per germline, CDR1 LGHDT and CDR2 YNNKEL (reference sequence). CDR3 length: 17 amino acids. V lost 4 bases and J lost 3, with 20 bases in between. DNA for the CDR3: TGTGCCAGCAGCCTCCGCGGTTGGGGCAGGGGAACAGATACGCAGTATTTT. Translation: CASSLRGWGRGTDTQYF.

V usage is TRBV7-9 and J usage is TRBJ2-3; the match to TRBD2 covers 7 bases. V was clipped by 11 bases and J by 1 base; unmatched bases: 9. The CDR3 is made up of 14 amino acids. Germline V CDR1 and CDR2: SEHNR, FQNEAQ (reference sequence). The CDR3 DNA is TGTGCCGTACCTAGCGGCACGGGCACAGATACGCAGTATTTT. Protein product: CAVPSGTGTDTQYF.

The rearrangement uses TRBV24-1 and TRBJ2-1; D remains ambiguous. Germline assignment: CDR1 KGHDR and CDR2 SFDVKD. The length of the CDR3 is 12 residues. Trimming removed 5 bases from V and 6 bases from J, with 7 bases in between. CDR3 in amino acids: CATSVMGNEQFF. CDR3 bases: TGTGCCACCAGTGTGATGGGCAATGAGCAGTTCTTC.

The chain carries TRBV6-1 and TRBJ1-2, with D maybe TRBD1 (6 bases). CDR3 size: 16 residues. V was pared by 0 bases and J by 4 bases, with 15 bases between. From germline, CDR1 is MNHNS and CDR2 SASEGT. The CDR3 loop reads CASSEAVYRVTYGYTF. DNA of the CDR3: TGTGCCAGCAGTGAAGCAGTATACAGGGTAACCTATGGCTACACCTTC.

V and J are TRBV19 and TRBJ2-1; 10 nucleotides agree with TRBD2. The J segment lost 8 bases and the V segment lost 4 bases, leaving 11 bases of the junction unmatched. The germline CDR1 and CDR2 sequences are LNHDA and SQIVND (reference sequence). The CDR3 consists of 16 residues. CDR3 sequence reads: CASSTSSGSRGHEQFF. The CDR3 bases are TGTGCCAGTAGTACTTCTAGCGGGAGCCGAGGGCATGAGCAGTTCTTC.

This clone was detected only a few times. The V gene is TRBV6-6, the J gene TRBJ2-5; D call uncertain. Trimming removed 2 bases from V and 3 bases from J, with 7 bases in between. Per the germline V gene, CDR1 is MNHNY and CDR2 is SVGAGI (reference sequence). This CDR3 has 13 residues. CDR3 sequence (DNA): TGTGCCAGCAGTTACGGGGTCGAAGAGACCCAGTACTTC. Protein: CASSYGVEETQYF.

The chain links TRBV3-1 (or the pseudogene TRBV3-2) to TRBJ2-2, with no clear D. The CDR3 is made up of 17 amino acids. CDR1 is LGHDT, CDR2 YNNKEL, per germline (reference sequence). Trimming stripped 0 bases from V and 4 bases from J, with 15 bases between. The CDR3 DNA follows: TGTGCCAGCAGCCAAGATCTGGTACGGTGGGCCACCGGGGAGCTGTTTTTT. Protein: CASSQDLVRWATGELFF.

The chain has TRBV11-2 and TRBJ1-1, with 7 bases matching TRBD1. The V and J ends lost 6 bases and 6 bases, in that order; junction bases with no gene match: 10. The CDR3 extends over 14 amino acids. Germline V gives CDR1 SGHAT, CDR2 FQNNGV. CDR3 residues: CASRNTGVGAEAFF. CDR3 coding DNA: TGTGCCAGCAGAAATACAGGGGTGGGCGCTGAAGCTTTCTTT.

This chain links TRBV18 with TRBJ1-2; possibly TRBD1 for D (6 bases). The germline gives CDR1 KGHSH, CDR2 LQKENI. V shed 3 bases and J shed 5 bases, with 16 bases lying between them. CDR3 length: 15 amino acids. CDR3 DNA sequence: TGTGCCAGCTCACCCTACAGGGAGGAACTATATGGCTACACCTTC. Protein: CASSPYREELYGYTF.

The chain employs TRBV30 and TRBJ2-7; the D is unclear. This CDR3 has 11 residues. V lost 3 bases to trimming and J lost 3 bases, with 6 bases between them. The germline V gene encodes CDR1 GTSNPN and CDR2 SVGIG (reference sequence). DNA of the CDR3: TGTGCCTGGAGGAAAAACTACGAGCAGTACTTC. Translating it yields CAWRKNYEQYF.